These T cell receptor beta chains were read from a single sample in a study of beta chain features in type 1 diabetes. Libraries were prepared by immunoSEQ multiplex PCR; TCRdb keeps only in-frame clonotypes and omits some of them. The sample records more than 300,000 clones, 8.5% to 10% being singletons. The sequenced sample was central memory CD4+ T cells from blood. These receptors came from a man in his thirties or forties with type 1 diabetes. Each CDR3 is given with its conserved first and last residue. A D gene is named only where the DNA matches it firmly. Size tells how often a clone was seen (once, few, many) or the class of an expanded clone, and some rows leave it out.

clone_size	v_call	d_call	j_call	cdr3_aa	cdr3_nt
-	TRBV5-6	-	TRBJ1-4	CASSSPQGLGRTNEKLFF	TGTGCCAGCAGCTCCCCCCAAGGACTTGGGCGGACTAATGAAAAACTGTTTTTT
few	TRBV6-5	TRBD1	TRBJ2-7	CASSYDRGSGEQYF	TGTGCCAGCAGCTACGACAGGGGGTCGGGGGAGCAGTACTTC
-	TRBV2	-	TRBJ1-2	CASSAEQGAGYTF	TGTGCCAGCAGTGCCGAACAGGGAGCAGGCTACACCTTC
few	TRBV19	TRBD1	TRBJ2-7	CASSVDRGEQYF	TGTGCCAGTAGTGTTGACAGGGGCGAGCAGTACTTC
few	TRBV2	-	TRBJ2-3	CASARENGADTQYF	TGTGCCAGCGCTCGGGAGAACGGGGCAGATACGCAGTATTTT
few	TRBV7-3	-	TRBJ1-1	CASSGRQYNTEAFF	TGTGCCAGCAGCGGCCGACAGTACAACACTGAAGCTTTCTTT
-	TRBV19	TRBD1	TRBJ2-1	CASSIGGTGGRGEQFF	TGTGCCAGTAGTATAGGGGGTACAGGGGGACGGGGTGAGCAGTTCTTC
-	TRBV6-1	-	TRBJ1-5	CASSLSGLGTQPQHF	TGTGCCAGCAGTTTGTCGGGACTCGGGACTCAGCCCCAGCATTTT
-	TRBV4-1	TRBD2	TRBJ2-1	CASSQRTSGTYNEQFF	TGCGCCAGCAGCCAGCGAACTAGCGGGACATACAATGAGCAGTTCTTC
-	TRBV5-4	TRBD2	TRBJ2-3	CASSLTSGITDTQYF	TGTGCCAGCAGCTTGACTAGCGGGATAACAGATACGCAGTATTTT
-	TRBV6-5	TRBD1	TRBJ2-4	CAISERDSNIQYF	TGTGCCATCAGTGAAAGGGACAGCAACATTCAGTACTTC
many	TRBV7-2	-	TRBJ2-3	CASSLVQRTDTQYF	TGTGCCAGCAGCTTAGTCCAGCGAACAGATACGCAGTATTTT
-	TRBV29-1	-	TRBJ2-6	CSVASLLSGANVLTF	TGCAGCGTTGCGAGCCTACTTTCTGGGGCCAACGTCCTGACTTTC
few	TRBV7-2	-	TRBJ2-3	CASSSSGGQYF	TGTGCCAGCAGCTCCTCCGGGGGGCAGTATTTT
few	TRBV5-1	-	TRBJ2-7	CASSLSSEGSYEQYF	TGCGCCAGCAGCTTAAGTAGTGAGGGCTCCTACGAGCAGTACTTC
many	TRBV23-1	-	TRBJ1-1	CASSPPGPHWNTEAFF	TGCGCCAGCAGTCCCCCCGGGCCACATTGGAACACTGAAGCTTTCTTT
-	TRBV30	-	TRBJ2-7	CAWSPGRLVFYEQYF	TGTGCCTGGAGCCCGGGACGGCTTGTTTTCTACGAGCAGTACTTC
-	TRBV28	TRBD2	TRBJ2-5	CASSYLAGGTETQYF	TGTGCCAGCAGTTACCTAGCGGGAGGGACAGAGACCCAGTACTTC
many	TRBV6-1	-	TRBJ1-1	CASRVRTGGWTFF	TGTGCCAGCAGGGTTCGGACGGGAGGATGGACTTTCTTT
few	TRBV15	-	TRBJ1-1	CATSGSGGSAFF	TGTGCCACCAGCGGCTCGGGGGGGAGCGCTTTCTTT
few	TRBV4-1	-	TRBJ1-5	CASSQEVDQPQHF	TGCGCCAGCAGCCAAGAGGTGGATCAGCCCCAGCATTTT
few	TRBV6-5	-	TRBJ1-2	CASSYSNGNGYTF	TGTGCCAGCAGTTACTCGAACGGGAATGGCTACACCTTC
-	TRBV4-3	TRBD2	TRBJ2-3	CASSLGLGAGTDTQYF	TGCGCCAGCAGCCTCGGACTAGGGGCTGGCACAGATACGCAGTATTTT
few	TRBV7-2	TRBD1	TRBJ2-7	CASSLDAGTAYEQYF	TGTGCCAGCAGCTTAGATGCAGGGACAGCCTACGAGCAGTACTTC
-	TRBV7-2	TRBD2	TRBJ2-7	CASSSGSYSYEQYF	TGTGCCAGCAGTAGCGGGTCCTACTCCTACGAGCAGTACTTC
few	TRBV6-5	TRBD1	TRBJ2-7	CASKPAGTGPYEQYF	TGTGCCAGCAAACCGGCCGGGACAGGACCCTACGAGCAGTACTTC
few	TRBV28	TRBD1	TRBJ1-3	CASSPDRGNTIYF	TGTGCCAGCAGTCCGGACAGGGGGAACACCATATATTTT
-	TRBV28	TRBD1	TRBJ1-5	CASRAGQGAHQPQHF	TGTGCCAGCAGAGCTGGACAGGGGGCCCATCAGCCCCAGCATTTT
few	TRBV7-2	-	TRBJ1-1	CASSLEIQLQAFF	TGTGCCAGCAGCTTAGAAATCCAGCTCCAAGCTTTCTTT
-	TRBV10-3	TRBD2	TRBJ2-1	CAISPLAGSVNEQFF	TGTGCCATCAGTCCACTAGCGGGGTCCGTCAATGAGCAGTTCTTC
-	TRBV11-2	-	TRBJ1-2	CASRLHEADGYTF	TGTGCCAGCAGGCTGCACGAGGCTGATGGCTACACCTTC